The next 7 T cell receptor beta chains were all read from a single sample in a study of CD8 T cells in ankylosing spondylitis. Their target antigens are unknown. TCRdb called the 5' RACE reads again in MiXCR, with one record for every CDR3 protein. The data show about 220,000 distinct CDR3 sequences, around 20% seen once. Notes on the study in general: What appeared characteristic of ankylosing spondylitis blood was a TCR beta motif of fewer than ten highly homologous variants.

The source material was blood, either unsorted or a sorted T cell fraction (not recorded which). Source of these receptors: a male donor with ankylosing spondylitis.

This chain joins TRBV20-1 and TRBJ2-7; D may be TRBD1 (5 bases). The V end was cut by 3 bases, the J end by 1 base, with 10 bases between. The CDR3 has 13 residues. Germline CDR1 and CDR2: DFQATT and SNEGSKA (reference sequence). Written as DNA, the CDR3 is TGCAGTGCTAGTGGGGCAGAGTCCTACGAGCAGTACTTC. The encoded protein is CSASGAESYEQYF.

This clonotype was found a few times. Written as DNA, the CDR3 is TGTGCCAGCAGCTTAGACTCCGGGGAGCTGTTTTTT. Translated, it gives CASSLDSGELFF. This chain joins TRBV7-9 and TRBJ2-2; no definite D call. CDR1 and CDR2 (germline): SEHNR, FQNEAQ (reference sequence). The CDR3 is made up of 12 amino acids. Trimming shortened V by 1 base and J by 6 bases, and 3 bases separated the two germline ends.

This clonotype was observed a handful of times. This CDR3 reads CSASEASGYNEQFF. As DNA, the CDR3 is TGCAGTGCTAGTGAGGCTAGCGGCTACAATGAGCAGTTCTTC. The chain joins TRBV20-1 to TRBJ2-1, with TRBD2 matching 7 bases. J was trimmed by 3 bases and V by 3 bases; bases with no gene match: 5. The germline gives CDR1 DFQATT, CDR2 SNEGSKA (reference sequence). CDR3 length: 14 amino acids.

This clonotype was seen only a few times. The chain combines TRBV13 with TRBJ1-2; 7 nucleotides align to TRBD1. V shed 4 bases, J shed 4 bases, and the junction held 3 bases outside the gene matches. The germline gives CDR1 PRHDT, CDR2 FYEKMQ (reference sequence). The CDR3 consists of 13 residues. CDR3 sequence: CASSSSGGYGYTF. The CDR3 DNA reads TGTGCCAGCAGCTCGTCAGGGGGCTATGGCTACACCTTC.

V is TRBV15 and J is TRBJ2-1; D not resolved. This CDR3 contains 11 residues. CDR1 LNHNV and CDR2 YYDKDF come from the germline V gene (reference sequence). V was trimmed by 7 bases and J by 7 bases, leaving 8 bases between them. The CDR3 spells CATNKGNEQFF. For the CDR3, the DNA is TGTGCCACCAACAAAGGTAATGAGCAGTTCTTC.

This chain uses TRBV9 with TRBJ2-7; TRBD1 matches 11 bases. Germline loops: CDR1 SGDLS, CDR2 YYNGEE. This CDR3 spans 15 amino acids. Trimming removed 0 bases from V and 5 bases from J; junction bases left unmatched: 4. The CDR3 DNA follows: TGTGCCAGCAGCGTAGAAGGACAGGGGGCGGACGAGCAGTACTTC. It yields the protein CASSVEGQGADEQYF.

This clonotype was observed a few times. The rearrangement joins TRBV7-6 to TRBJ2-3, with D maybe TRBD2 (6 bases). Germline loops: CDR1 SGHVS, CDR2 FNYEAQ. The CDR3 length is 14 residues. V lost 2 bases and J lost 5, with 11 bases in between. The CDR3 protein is CASSLTGEVDTQYF. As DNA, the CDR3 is TGTGCCAGCAGCTTAACGGGAGAGGTAGATACGCAGTATTTT.